These T cell receptor beta chains were read from a single sample in a study of shared clonotypes between healthy human individuals. Profiled with immunoSEQ multiplex PCR; TCRdb holds only in-frame clones, not every one. The sample lists approximately 620,000 clones, around 97% seen once, with about 0.057% in the top ten. The sequenced sample consisted of naive CD4+ T cells sorted from blood. The receptors were sampled from a woman aged 30 to 39 in good health. Both conserved end residues are part of each CDR3. Each record gives: D gene, J gene, V gene, clone size, CDR3 DNA, CDR3 protein. D genes are given only for firm matches. Size is omitted from some rows. Given values are once, few, many or a class for expanded clones.

>NA|TRBJ1-2|TRBV5-1|NA
TGCGCCAGCAGCTCCCGGGACAACCCCACCGGGCTCTATGGCTACACCTTC
CASSSRDNPTGLYGYTF
>NA|TRBJ2-5|TRBV5-4|NA
TGTGCCAGCAGCCAGGACACAGCAGAGACCCAGTACTTC
CASSQDTAETQYF
>NA|TRBJ2-2|TRBV5-1|NA
TGCGCCAGCAGATTCTGGCCGACCAACACCGGGGAGCTGTTTTTT
CASRFWPTNTGELFF
>TRBD2|TRBJ2-5|TRBV27|NA
TGTGCCAGCAGTTCCCTAGCGGGAGGGCGGGGGACCCAGTACTTC
CASSSLAGGRGTQYF
>TRBD2|TRBJ2-1|TRBV6-6|once
TGTGCCAGCAGTTCCACACTAGCGGGTTCCTACAATGAGCAGTTCTTC
CASSSTLAGSYNEQFF
>TRBD2|TRBJ2-3|TRBV6-4|NA
TGTGCCAGCACCCGGGGGAAGCGGGAGACCACTAGCACAGATACGCAGTATTTT
CASTRGKRETTSTDTQYF
>NA|TRBJ1-5|TRBV10-3|once
TGTGCCATCAGCGCCGGCGCCGGACGCAATCAGCCCCAGCATTTT
CAISAGAGRNQPQHF
>NA|TRBJ2-7|TRBV10-1|NA
TGCGCCAGCAGTGTCGCAGGGGACTCCTACGAGCAGTACTTC
CASSVAGDSYEQYF
>NA|TRBJ1-1|TRBV30|NA
TGTGCCTGGAAGGGGAACACTGAAGCTTTCTTT
CAWKGNTEAFF
>TRBD1|TRBJ1-2|TRBV6-6|NA
TGTGCCAGCAGTTACCAGCAGGGGGCGGTAAACTATGGCTACACCTTC
CASSYQQGAVNYGYTF
>NA|TRBJ2-2|TRBV7-6|NA
TGTGCCAGCAGCTCACAGGGAACCGGGGAGCTGTTTTTT
CASSSQGTGELFF
>NA|TRBJ1-1|TRBV29-1|NA
TGCAGCGTTTGGGGGACTGAAGCTTTCTTT
CSVWGTEAFF
>NA|TRBJ2-1|TRBV18|NA
TGTGCCAGCTCACCCCAGCAGGACAATGAGCAGTTCTTC
CASSPQQDNEQFF